This entry describes one T cell receptor beta chain. The V and J ends lost 2 bases and 5 bases respectively, with 13 bases between them. The V gene's germline CDR1 is GTSNPN and CDR2 SVGIG (reference sequence). This CDR3 has 14 amino acids. Using immunoSEQ multiplex PCR, the repertoire was profiled, and TCRdb retains in-frame clones only, with some absent. The sample has roughly 370,000 clones; over 75% are singletons. This record belongs to a study of control samples from healthy donors and cancer patients. The clonotype comes from a man aged 40-49 years with head and neck cancer. The V call is TRBV30, the J call TRBJ2-1, with D perhaps TRBD1 or TRBD2 (6 bases each). Material for sequencing was PBMCs. In nucleotides, the CDR3 is TGTGCCTGGAGTTCTGGGGGGCCCCACAATGAGCAGTTCTTC. Its translation: CAWSSGGPHNEQFF.